Below, 19 T cell receptor beta chains from the same sample are listed, as sequenced in a study of PD-1 blockade in classical Hodgkin lymphoma. There was relapse after autologous stem cell transplantation in every patient, and there was variation in brentuximab vedotin exposure. Profiling relied on immunoSEQ multiplex PCR, and the TCRdb table lists in-frame clones only, not all of them. This sample has more than 40,000 clones, with around nine tenths found just once. The sequences come from peripheral blood mononuclear cells (PBMCs), collected at baseline. The receptors derive from a human donor with classical Hodgkin lymphoma.

This chain uses TRBV6-5 with TRBJ1-5; 7 bases align to TRBD1. The CDR3 is 14 residues long. V shed 0 bases, J shed 15 bases, and the junction held 11 bases outside the gene matches. In germline, CDR1 is MNHEY, CDR2 SVGAGI. The chain's CDR3 is CASSYSPSTGPLHF. The CDR3 nucleotides are TGTGCCAGCAGTTACTCCCCTTCGACAGGGCCTTTGCATTTT.

The gene calls are TRBV5-1 and TRBJ1-3; D is undetermined. There are 16 residues in the CDR3. Trimming took off 0 bases at V and 2 bases at J, with 12 bases between the two ends. Germline V gene lookup returns CDR1 SGHRS and CDR2 YFSETQ. The chain's CDR3 is CASSLGGIGAGNTIYF. The DNA for the CDR3 is TGCGCCAGCAGCTTGGGGGGTATCGGCGCTGGAAACACCATATATTTT.

The chain carries TRBV6-6 and TRBJ2-3, with 9 bases lining up with TRBD2. There are 15 residues in the CDR3. V lost 6 bases, J lost 4 bases, and 8 bases stayed unmatched. CDR1 and CDR2 from the germline V gene are MNHNY and SVGAGI (reference sequence). The CDR3 coding sequence is TGTGCCAGCAGGTCCCAAGCGGGAGGACCAGATACGCAGTATTTT. Its protein product is CASRSQAGGPDTQYF.

The chain couples TRBV27 to TRBJ1-5; possible D gene TRBD1, 5 bases. CDR3 length: 18 amino acids. The germline CDR1 and CDR2 sequences are MNHEY and SMNVEV (reference sequence). Trimming removed 3 bases from V and 4 bases from J, with 22 bases in between. The CDR3 sequence: CASSFGRDGDRGNQPQHF. CDR3 bases: TGTGCCAGCAGTTTTGGTAGGGATGGGGATCGGGGGAATCAGCCCCAGCATTTT.

The chain joins TRBV28 to TRBJ2-7; D call uncertain. CDR1 MDHEN and CDR2 SYDVKM come from the germline V gene. Trimming removed 2 bases at V and 0 bases at J, with 20 bases between. This CDR3 comprises 18 residues. The CDR3 region is CASSLTSLLERDSYEQYF. CDR3 in DNA: TGTGCCAGCAGTTTAACCTCGCTCCTAGAGAGAGACTCCTACGAGCAGTACTTC. The full variable domain, completed using reference TRBV28 and TRBJ2-7, is DVKVTQSSRYLVKRTGEKVFLECVQDMDHENMFWYRQDPGLGLRLIYFSYDVKMKEKGDIPEGYSVSREKKERFSLILESASTNQTSMYLCASSLTSLLERDSYEQYFGPGTRLTVT.

This chain links TRBV5-1 with TRBJ2-5; the D call may be TRBD1 or TRBD2 (5 bases each). The V end was cut by 2 bases, the J end by 2 bases, with 10 bases between. Germline CDR1 is SGHRS and CDR2 is YFSETQ. There are 14 residues in the CDR3. The CDR3 reads CASSFMGVQETQYF. The CDR3 coding sequence is TGCGCCAGCAGCTTTATGGGGGTACAAGAGACCCAGTACTTC.

The CDR3 sequence is CASSLGASSYGYTF. DNA of the CDR3: TGTGCCAGCAGCTTGGGGGCCAGTAGCTATGGCTACACCTTC. J is TRBJ1-2 and V is TRBV5-4, with D unresolved. Trimming took 0 bases from V and 4 from J, leaving 10 bases between them. Germline V gene lookup returns CDR1 SGHNT and CDR2 YYREEE (reference sequence). The CDR3 has 14 residues.

This chain connects TRBV11-2 to TRBJ2-3; D is possibly TRBD2 (6 bases). CDR3 length: 16 residues. Trimming took 3 bases from V and 3 from J, leaving 16 bases between them. Germline V gene data show CDR1 as SGHAT and CDR2 as FQNNGV. The CDR3: CASSLIGAGRTDTQYF. The CDR3 DNA reads as TGTGCCAGCAGCTTGATTGGGGCAGGGAGGACAGATACGCAGTATTTT.

V usage is TRBV27 and J usage is TRBJ1-2, with D possibly matching TRBD1 (5 bases). The CDR3 extends over 15 amino acids. V was trimmed by 3 bases and J by 3 bases, leaving 14 bases between them. Germline V gene data show CDR1 as MNHEY and CDR2 as SMNVEV (reference sequence). The CDR3 region is CASSFTGRVDYGYTF. In nucleotides, the CDR3 is TGTGCCAGCAGTTTTACGGGCAGGGTCGACTATGGCTACACCTTC.

J is TRBJ1-3 and V is TRBV9; 9 bases line up with TRBD1. The V segment lost 2 bases and the J segment 8 bases; nucleotides outside the gene matches: 11. The CDR3 extends over 16 amino acids. Per germline, CDR1 SGDLS and CDR2 YYNGEE. CDR3 amino acids: CASSVLQGALGDTIYF. The DNA for the CDR3 is TGTGCCAGCAGCGTGCTACAGGGGGCGCTTGGGGACACCATATATTTT.

The CDR3 reads CASGSGTSFSGQFF. CDR3 sequence (DNA): TGTGCCAGTGGCTCCGGGACTAGCTTTTCGGGGCAGTTCTTC. V and J are TRBV19 and TRBJ2-1; 9 bases map to TRBD2. Germline V gives CDR1 LNHDA, CDR2 SQIVND (reference sequence). After removal of 8 bases from V and 12 bases from J, the junction contained 14 bases not matched to a gene. There are 14 residues in the CDR3.

This chain joins TRBV28 and TRBJ2-7, with D hard to call. CDR1 is MDHEN, CDR2 SYDVKM, per germline. The CDR3 totals 15 residues. Trimming took 5 bases from V and 4 from J, leaving 18 bases between them. The CDR3 protein is CASSPLRREKYEQYF. The CDR3 DNA reads as TGTGCCAGCAGTCCCCTCAGGCGAGAGAAGTACGAGCAGTACTTC.

This clone has just one count. CDR3 sequence: CASSLEVIVGSYNEQFF. CDR3 DNA: TGTGCCAGCAGCTTAGAAGTCATCGTCGGCTCCTACAATGAGCAGTTCTTC. The chain uses TRBV11-2 and TRBJ2-1; D ambiguous. Germline V gene lookup returns CDR1 SGHAT and CDR2 FQNNGV. This CDR3 region has 17 residues. Trimming took 0 bases from V and 0 from J, leaving 12 bases between them.

This clone has only one observation. The chain carries TRBV9 and TRBJ2-1, with D perhaps TRBD1 (6 bases). Germline assignment: CDR1 SGDLS and CDR2 YYNGEE. V lost 4 bases and J 5 bases, leaving 10 bases between the germline ends. The CDR3 consists of 13 residues. This chain's CDR3 is CASSPRQDNEQFF. CDR3 in DNA: TGTGCCAGCAGCCCCCGACAGGACAATGAGCAGTTCTTC. Complete variable domain (other parts from reference TRBV9 and TRBJ2-1): DSGVTQTPKHLITATGQRVTLRCSPRSGDLSVYWYQQSLDQGLQFLIQYYNGEERAKGNILERFSAQQFPDLHSELNLSSLELGDSALYFCASSPRQDNEQFFGPGTRLTVL.

This rearrangement joins TRBV4-2 to TRBJ1-5, with TRBD1 matching over 10 bases. CDR3 length equals 17 residues. With V trimmed by 6 bases and J by 0 bases, 8 bases remained unmatched. CDR1 and CDR2 from the germline V gene are LGHNA and YNFKEQ. This chain's CDR3 is CASREGGQGNSNQPQHF. CDR3 coding DNA: TGTGCCAGCAGGGAGGGGGGACAGGGGAATAGCAATCAGCCCCAGCATTTT.

The chain carries TRBV9 and TRBJ2-1, with TRBD2 matching 14 bases. This CDR3 comprises 19 residues. Germline V lookup: CDR1 SGDLS, CDR2 YYNGEE. V was pared by 3 bases and J by 3 bases, with 11 bases of the junction left unmatched. The CDR3, as DNA: TGTGCCAGCAGCGACCTAGGGACTAGCGGGAGATTGGGCTACAATGAGCAGTTCTTC. Translation: CASSDLGTSGRLGYNEQFF. The full variable domain, its missing parts supplied by reference TRBV9 and TRBJ2-1, is DSGVTQTPKHLITATGQRVTLRCSPRSGDLSVYWYQQSLDQGLQFLIQYYNGEERAKGNILERFSAQQFPDLHSELNLSSLELGDSALYFCASSDLGTSGRLGYNEQFFGPGTRLTVL.

This rearrangement joins TRBV29-1 to TRBJ1-1, with D uncertain. Germline CDR1 SQVTM, CDR2 ANQGSEA. V lost 3 bases, J lost 4 bases, and 9 bases lay in between. The CDR3 spans 12 residues. The CDR3 loop is CSVDSHGTEAFF. In DNA form, the CDR3 reads TGCAGCGTTGATTCCCACGGCACTGAAGCTTTCTTT.

This clone was recorded a few times. V usage is TRBV6-1 and J usage is TRBJ2-7; D is uncertain. Germline V lookup: CDR1 MNHNS, CDR2 SASEGT. The V end lost 10 bases, the J end lost 3 bases, and 7 bases lay between the germline ends. This CDR3 contains 10 residues. Written as DNA, the CDR3 is TGTGCCATGGGTGTCTACGAGCAGTACTTC. Protein sequence: CAMGVYEQYF.

CDR3 nucleotides: TGCGCCAGCAGCATCACTAAGGGGCCGGGGGAAAAACTGTTTTTT. As protein: CASSITKGPGEKLFF. J is TRBJ1-4 and V is TRBV4-3, with D maybe TRBD1 (5 bases). This CDR3 spans 15 amino acids. Germline values: CDR1 LGHNA, CDR2 YSLEER. Trimming cost V 5 bases and J 8 bases, with 18 bases left between them.